The 10 T cell receptor beta chains below all came from one sample that was sequenced in a study of T cell clonality in common variable immunodeficiency. This table comes from immunoSEQ multiplex PCR, and its TCRdb copy is limited to in-frame clones, with some not included. The sample is made up of 45,000 to 60,000 clones, none counted only once. The source material was peripheral blood mononuclear cells. Source of these receptors: a person aged 18 to 70 in good health.

This clone was recorded at least ten times. The read stops 3 residues short of the end of the CDR3; the missing end is completed from the germline J gene. This chain uses TRBV4-1 with TRBJ1-6; 7 nucleotides align to TRBD1. This CDR3 region has 15 residues. Trimming removed 8 bases from V and 6 bases from J; junction bases left unmatched: 10. Germline V gene lookup returns CDR1 MGHRA and CDR2 YSYEKL. CDR3 DNA (partial): TGCGCCAGCTCTCTAGGGGGCTTTGCTAATTCACCC. It encodes CASSLGGFANSP. In full, the CDR3 is CASSLGGFANSPLHF.

On this clone: The read ends 3 residues early relative to the CDR3; the germline J gene fills the gap. This chain joins TRBV7-2 and TRBJ2-4, with D possibly TRBD1 on 7 matching bases. The CDR3 has 14 residues. Germline CDR1 SGHTA, CDR2 FQGNSA. CDR3 DNA (partial): TGTGCCAGCAGCCCCGACCGGGACAGCGGGTTT. Its protein is CASSPDRDSGF. The whole CDR3 sequence reads CASSPDRDSGFQYF.

This clone showed up many times. Read data end 3 residues before the CDR3 end; the end is taken from the germline J gene. This chain uses TRBV2 with TRBJ2-7, with D tentatively TRBD1 or TRBD2 (5 bases each). V was cut by 6 bases and J by 3 bases, with 18 bases left in between. The CDR3 extends over 15 amino acids. Germline lookup yields CDR1 SNHLY and CDR2 FYNNEI. The CDR3 reads CASRQGPVRGYEQYF. The CDR3 bases that were read are TGTGCCAGCAGACAAGGTCCCGTGAGGGGCTACGAG.

A remark on this clone: The CDR3 extends 3 residues past the end of the read, so its final part is completed from the germline J gene. This chain uses TRBV13 with TRBJ1-1, with a tentative D call TRBD1 (6 bases). The CDR3 covers 15 residues. V was shortened by 4 bases and J by 1 base, with 13 bases between the two germline ends. The germline CDR1 and CDR2 sequences are PRHDT and FYEKMQ (reference sequence). This chain's CDR3 is CASSSHQQGNTEAFF. CDR3 DNA, as far as it was read: TGTGCCAGCAGCTCCCACCAACAGGGGAACACTGAA.

This clone came up a few times. From the germline J gene comes the end of the CDR3, since the read stops 3 residues before it. The chain combines TRBV19 with TRBJ2-7; 12 bases match TRBD2. Trimming cost V 2 bases and J 3 bases; bases outside gene matches: 2. CDR1 and CDR2 from the germline V gene are LNHDA and SQIVND (reference sequence). The CDR3 extends over 15 amino acids. The sequenced part of the CDR3 DNA is TGTGCCAGTAGTATACTAGCGGGGGGGCTCTACGAG. Residues: CASSILAGGLYE. The entire CDR3 protein reads CASSILAGGLYEQYF.

This clone was counted at least ten times. Read coverage stops 3 residues before the CDR3 terminus; the germline J gene supplies the remainder. V usage is TRBV19 and J usage is TRBJ1-2; possibly TRBD1 for D (6 bases). Trimming shortened V by 3 bases and J by 7 bases, and 21 bases separated the two germline ends. The CDR3 covers 16 residues. Germline V gives CDR1 LNHDA, CDR2 SQIVND (reference sequence). CDR3 DNA (partial): TGTGCCAGTAGTATGGGGGCCAGATATTTGGGTAGTGGC. Its translation is CASSMGARYLGSG. The full CDR3 reads CASSMGARYLGSGYTF.

This clone occurred many times. From the germline J gene comes the end of the CDR3, since the read stops 3 residues before it. The chain recombines TRBV18 with TRBJ2-7; 7 positions match TRBD1. Per germline, CDR1 KGHSH and CDR2 LQKENI. CDR3 length equals 13 residues. V lost 0 bases and J lost 5; bases outside the gene matches: 1. The CDR3 loop reads CASSPPTGNEQYF. The covered CDR3 bases are TGTGCCAGCTCACCACCGACAGGGAACGAG.

This clone was counted a few times. The observed sequence ends 3 residues before the CDR3 terminus, with the missing tail filled in from the germline J gene. The rearrangement uses TRBV6-2 or TRBV6-3 and TRBJ1-2, with TRBD1 matching 7 bases. Germline V CDR1 and CDR2: MNHEY, SVGEGT. CDR3 length: 12 amino acids. The part of the CDR3 DNA that was read is TGTGCCAGCAGTTACACAGGGGACCCC. It yields the protein CASSYTGDP. The whole CDR3 sequence reads CASSYTGDPYTF.

This clone was seen only a few times. The CDR3 end is not reached by the read, which stops 3 residues before it; the germline J gene fills it in. This chain joins TRBV2 and TRBJ1-6, with TRBD1 matching over 9 bases. Germline trimming cut 8 bases from V and 9 bases from J; bases unmatched to any gene: 2. In germline, CDR1 is SNHLY, CDR2 FYNNEI. This CDR3 spans 12 amino acids. Incomplete CDR3 DNA: TGTGCCAGCTGGGACAGGGCTTCACCC. Amino acids: CASWDRASP. Given in full, the CDR3 is CASWDRASPLHF.

Turning to this clone: With the read ending 3 residues before the CDR3 end, the germline J gene is used to fill in that end. The chain combines TRBV7-6 with TRBJ2-2; D call uncertain. Germline V gene sequence: CDR1 SGHVS, CDR2 FNYEAQ. CDR3 length: 16 residues. The CDR3 reads CASSPRLSSYNSPLFF. CDR3 DNA (partial): TGTGCCAGCAGCCCCCGGTTGAGCTCCTATAATTCACCG.